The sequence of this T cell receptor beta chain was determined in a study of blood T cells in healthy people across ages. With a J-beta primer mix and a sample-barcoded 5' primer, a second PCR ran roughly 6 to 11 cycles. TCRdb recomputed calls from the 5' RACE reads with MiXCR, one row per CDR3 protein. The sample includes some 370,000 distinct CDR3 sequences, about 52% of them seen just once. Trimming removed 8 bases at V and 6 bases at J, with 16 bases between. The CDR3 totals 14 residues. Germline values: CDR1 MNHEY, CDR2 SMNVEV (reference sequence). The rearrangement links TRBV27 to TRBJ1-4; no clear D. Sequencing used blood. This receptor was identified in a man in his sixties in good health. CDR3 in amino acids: CASSRQALHEKLFF. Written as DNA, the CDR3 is TGTGCCAGCTCCCGGCAGGCCTTGCATGAAAAACTGTTTTTT.